These T cell receptor beta chains were read from a single sample in a study of cytomegalovirus exposure and HLA in healthy donors. Clones were read by immunoSEQ multiplex PCR, and TCRdb kept only the in-frame ones, dropping some. The sample has about 130,000 clones; over 75% are singletons. The sample consisted of PBMCs. The receptors derive from a man under 40 in good health. CDR3s include the opening cysteine and the closing phenylalanine or tryptophan. A D gene is named only where the DNA matches it firmly. The size entry is marked missing in some rows and otherwise reads once, few, many or a size class.

j_gene,abundance,d_gene,v_gene,CDR3nt,CDR3aa
TRBJ2-1,-,TRBD2,TRBV5-1,TGCGCCAGCAGCCAGACTAGCGGGATCAACAATGAGCAGTTCTTC,CASSQTSGINNEQFF
TRBJ1-1,-,-,TRBV2,TGTGCCAGCAGTGAAGCGTTGGAGGGGACGGGAATGAACACTGAAGCTTTCTTT,CASSEALEGTGMNTEAFF
TRBJ2-5,-,-,TRBV5-5,TGTGCCAGTTCCCTCGGAGGTGGCCAAGAGACCCAGTACTTC,CASSLGGGQETQYF
TRBJ1-2,few,-,TRBV11-2,TGTGCCAGCAGCTTAGGTCCCGGCAGGCCAAATGGCTACACCTTC,CASSLGPGRPNGYTF
TRBJ1-5,-,TRBD1,TRBV19,TGTGCCAGTAGTATAGGTGGGACAGGGGGGAATCAGCCCCAGCATTTT,CASSIGGTGGNQPQHF
TRBJ1-1,once,-,TRBV6-5,TGTGCCAGCAGACTAAATCCGGGGGTGAGCACTGAAGCTTTCTTT,CASRLNPGVSTEAFF
TRBJ2-7,-,-,TRBV29-1,TGCAGCGTTGTAAGCGGCTCCTACGAGCAGTACTTC,CSVVSGSYEQYF
TRBJ2-7,-,-,TRBV7-9,TGTGCCAGCAGCATTACGTGGGGCCCAGCCTCCTACGAGCAGTACTTC,CASSITWGPASYEQYF
TRBJ2-1,-,-,TRBV19,TGTGCCAGTAGTATTTCCTCCAACTTAGAGGCCTACAATGAGCAGTTCTTC,CASSISSNLEAYNEQFF
TRBJ2-3,-,TRBD2,TRBV18,TGTGCCAGCAGGCGGGAGCCAGATACGCAGTATTTT,CASRREPDTQYF
TRBJ2-3,-,TRBD2,TRBV9,TGTGCCAGCAGCGTAGCTAGCGGGACGACAGATACGCAGTATTTT,CASSVASGTTDTQYF
TRBJ2-1,-,-,TRBV11-2,TGTGCCAGCAGCATTGACTTGAGCTCCTACAATGAGCAGTTCTTC,CASSIDLSSYNEQFF
TRBJ1-2,-,TRBD1,TRBV2,TGTGCCAGCAGTGAGGAGGGGGCGCATGGCTACACCTTC,CASSEEGAHGYTF
TRBJ1-2,once,-,TRBV30,TGTGCCTGGAGGTGGGGGCGAGGGGGCTACACCTTC,CAWRWGRGGYTF
TRBJ2-5,once,TRBD1,TRBV19,TGTGCCAGTAGTATTCGAAGGACAGGGGCAGAGACCCAGTACTTC,CASSIRRTGAETQYF
TRBJ2-3,-,-,TRBV5-1,TGCGCCAGCAGTCGGGAAGCCTCCCTAGATACGCAGTATTTT,CASSREASLDTQYF
TRBJ2-7,-,-,TRBV29-1,TGCAGCGTTGACGCTAGTGATAAGGGAGCCTACGAGCAGTACTTC,CSVDASDKGAYEQYF
TRBJ2-3,-,-,TRBV7-8,TGTGCCAGCAGCTTATTTGAGCGGGCAGATACGCAGTATTTT,CASSLFERADTQYF
TRBJ2-1,-,TRBD2,TRBV28,TGTGCCAGCAGTCATAGCGGGAGGGGATACAATGAGCAGTTCTTC,CASSHSGRGYNEQFF
TRBJ1-5,-,-,TRBV12-5,TGTGCTAGTGCCGGGGGGGGTCAGCCCCAGCATTTT,CASAGGGQPQHF
TRBJ2-7,-,TRBD2,TRBV5-1,TGCGCCAGCAATTCCGGGGGGACTAGCGACTACGAGCAGTACTTC,CASNSGGTSDYEQYF
TRBJ1-1,-,-,TRBV7-9,TGTGCCAGCAGCTTAGACAGAACCTCTGAAGCTTTCTTT,CASSLDRTSEAFF
TRBJ2-2,-,TRBD2,TRBV6-6,TGTGCCAGCAGAACAGCGGGAGAGTATACCGGGGAGCTGTTTTTT,CASRTAGEYTGELFF
TRBJ2-7,-,TRBD2,TRBV19,TGTGCCAGTAGTATAGCCTCGCCGGGACTATCCTACGAGCAGTACTTC,CASSIASPGLSYEQYF
TRBJ1-5,-,TRBD1,TRBV19,TGTGCCAGTAGTATAGCCCCGACAGGGGGCTTGGGTCAGCCCCAGCATTTT,CASSIAPTGGLGQPQHF
TRBJ2-1,few,TRBD1,TRBV30,TGTGCCTGGAGTGTTGCAGGGGGCTCCTACAATGAGCAGTTCTTC,CAWSVAGGSYNEQFF
TRBJ1-1,-,-,TRBV10-3,TGTGCCATCAGTGCCCCGGGACATGTAGTAAGCGTGAACACTGAAGCTTTCTTT,CAISAPGHVVSVNTEAFF